The 28 T cell receptor beta chains below were found in one sample sequenced in a study of T cells in women clearing cervical HPV infection. Clones were read by immunoSEQ multiplex PCR, and TCRdb kept only the in-frame ones, dropping some. This listing includes around 30,000 clones. Sequences were obtained from blood buffy coat. The origin of the receptors is a woman between 18 and 70 years old with a cervical HPV16 infection that either progressed to CIN3+ or cleared (not recorded which).

Points on this clone: The read ends 3 residues early relative to the CDR3; the germline J gene fills the gap. The chain uses TRBV27 and TRBJ2-1, with 9 bases matching TRBD1. CDR3 length: 15 amino acids. V lost 6 bases to trimming and J lost 8 bases; unmatched junction nucleotides: 11. Looked up from germline, CDR1 is MNHEY and CDR2 is SMNVEV (reference sequence). The CDR3 sequence is CASSLTGGNADEQFF. The CDR3 bases that were read are TGTGCCAGCAGCCTCACAGGGGGCAACGCGGATGAG.

Points on this clone: The read ends 3 residues before the CDR3 terminus; that terminus is restored from the germline J gene. This rearrangement joins TRBV11-3 to TRBJ2-3, with TRBD2 matching over 8 bases. Per germline, CDR1 SGHNT and CDR2 YENEEA. This CDR3 has 15 amino acids. V shed 4 bases and J 4 bases; nucleotides not matched to a gene: 7. The part of the CDR3 DNA that was read is TGTGCCAGCAGCTCGCCGGGACTAGAGGCAGATACG. Protein: CASSSPGLEADT. In full, the CDR3 reads CASSSPGLEADTQYF.

This CDR3 is CASSYRGTSGSGDYTF. The sequenced CDR3 bases are TGTGCCAGCAGTTACCGTGGGACTAGCGGGAGCGGAGAC. The chain links TRBV6-2 or TRBV6-3 to TRBJ1-2; possible D gene TRBD1, 5 bases. The read stops 3 residues short of the end of the CDR3; the missing end is completed from the germline J gene. CDR3 length equals 16 residues. Germline assignment: CDR1 MNHEY and CDR2 SVGEGT.

To note about this clone: The CDR3 goes on 3 residues after the read ends, and that part is filled in from the germline J gene. The rearrangement links TRBV5-1 to TRBJ1-6, with D maybe TRBD1 (5 bases). Trimming removed 2 bases from V and 7 bases from J, with 7 bases in between. Germline V gives CDR1 SGHRS, CDR2 YFSETQ. This CDR3 has 13 amino acids. The CDR3 is CASSLDRNSPLHF. CDR3 DNA, as far as it was read: TGCGCCAGCAGCTTAGACAGAAATTCACCC.

Worth noting for this clone: Read coverage stops 3 residues before the CDR3 terminus; the germline J gene supplies the remainder. J is TRBJ1-2 and V is TRBV12-3 or TRBV12-4, with D tentatively TRBD1 (5 bases). This CDR3 spans 14 amino acids. V was clipped by 6 bases and J by 1 base, with 12 bases between them. This chain's CDR3 is CASSPTTDNYGYTF. The sequenced CDR3 bases are TGTGCCAGCAGCCCTACGACAGATAACTATGGC.

In regard to this clone: Read sequence stops 3 residues before the CDR3 end, and the germline J gene provides the missing end. This sequence joins TRBV12-3 or TRBV12-4 and TRBJ2-3; the D gene is possibly TRBD2 (6 bases). Trimming removed 7 bases at V and 4 bases at J, with 15 bases between. The CDR3 runs 14 residues. The CDR3: CASTSGTHSDTQYF. CDR3 DNA, as far as it was read: TGTGCCAGCACCTCCGGGACTCACTCAGATACG.

Of note for this clone: The sequence runs out 3 residues before the end of the CDR3; the remainder is reconstructed from the germline J gene. The chain carries TRBV20-1 and TRBJ2-3, with 14 nucleotides matching TRBD2. With 0 bases clipped from V and 2 bases from J, the junction kept 4 bases outside the gene matches. The CDR3 has 17 amino acids. Germline lookup yields CDR1 DFQATT and CDR2 SNEGSKA (reference sequence). Incomplete CDR3 DNA: TGCAGTGCTAGAGATGGGACTAGCGGGGGTACCACAGATACG. It codes for CSARDGTSGGTTDT. The entire CDR3 reads CSARDGTSGGTTDTQYF.

As regards this clone: Read sequence stops 3 residues before the CDR3 end, and the germline J gene provides the missing end. The chain uses TRBV7-7 and TRBJ2-1; D is possibly TRBD2 (6 bases). Per the germline V gene, CDR1 is SSHAT and CDR2 is FNYEAQ (reference sequence). The CDR3 is 13 amino acids. V dropped 3 bases and J dropped 9 bases, with 12 bases sitting between them. The covered CDR3 bases are TGTGCCAGCAGCTTTGGGGGGTTTAGTGAG. This encodes CASSFGGFSE. The CDR3 in full is CASSFGGFSEQFF. The entire variable domain, with the rest obtained from reference TRBV7-7 and TRBJ2-1, is as follows: GAGVSQSPRYKVTKRGQDVTLRCDPISSHATLYWYQQALGQGPEFLTYFNYEAQPDKSGLPSDRFSAERPEGSISTLTIQRTEQRDSAMYRCASSFGGFSEQFFGPGTRLTVL.

Points on this clone: The read finishes 3 residues shy of the CDR3 end, and the germline J gene is used to complete it. The genes are TRBV2 and TRBJ2-5, with 9 bases fitting TRBD1. Germline assignment: CDR1 SNHLY and CDR2 FYNNEI. V was pared by 3 bases and J by 7 bases, with 6 bases of the junction left unmatched. The CDR3 covers 14 residues. CDR3 loop: CASSEDRGPGTQYF. Incomplete CDR3 DNA: TGTGCCAGCAGTGAGGACAGGGGTCCAGGGACC.

A word on this clone: The read stops 3 residues short of the end of the CDR3; the missing end is completed from the germline J gene. The rearrangement links TRBV10-3 to TRBJ1-3, with 12 bases aligning to TRBD1. The CDR3 runs to 15 residues. The V gene end was trimmed by 6 bases and the J gene end by 7 bases; junction bases not matched to a gene: 7. CDR1 ENHRY and CDR2 SYGVKD come from the germline V gene. This CDR3 is CAIRGQGAHTNTIYF. The sequenced part of the CDR3 DNA is TGTGCCATCAGGGGACAGGGGGCGCATACGAACACC.

CDR3 DNA, as far as it was read: TGCGCCAGCAGCCCCACTCCTACTAGCGGGACCGGGGAG. It codes for CASSPTPTSGTGE. The entire CDR3 reads CASSPTPTSGTGELFF. The chain employs TRBV4-1 and TRBJ2-2, with TRBD2 identical over 9 bases. From the germline J gene comes the end of the CDR3, since the read stops 3 residues before it. V trimming: 4 bases; J trimming: 5 bases; junction bases outside the gene matches: 8. The CDR3 totals 16 residues. Germline CDR1 is MGHRA and CDR2 is YSYEKL.

Comment on this clone: The CDR3 goes on 3 residues after the read ends, and that part is filled in from the germline J gene. The chain joins TRBV2 to TRBJ1-2, with D uncertain. From germline, CDR1 is SNHLY and CDR2 FYNNEI. The CDR3 contains 15 residues. CDR3 region: CASSEAPASTDTYTF. The sequenced CDR3 bases are TGTGCCAGCAGTGAAGCCCCCGCTAGCACAGATACC.

Of note for this clone: Coverage ceases 3 residues before the CDR3 finishes, and the germline J gene fills in the end. V and J are TRBV30 and TRBJ1-5; 9 bases agree with TRBD1. With 5 bases clipped from V and 7 bases from J, the junction kept 12 bases outside the gene matches. CDR3 length: 15 residues. Germline V gene lookup returns CDR1 GTSNPN and CDR2 SVGIG (reference sequence). The CDR3 DNA, read in part, is TGTGCCTGGGGGGGATGGACAGGGGCACAACAGCCC. This encodes CAWGGWTGAQQP. The whole CDR3 sequence is CAWGGWTGAQQPQHF.

Incomplete CDR3 DNA: TGCGCCAGCAGAGCTGACAGGGGGACCTACGAG. Its translation: CASRADRGTYE. The whole CDR3 sequence is CASRADRGTYEQYF. This chain joins TRBV5-1 and TRBJ2-7; 9 nucleotides match TRBD1. The read halts 3 residues ahead of the CDR3 end, with the missing end drawn from the germline J gene. Germline CDR1 is SGHRS and CDR2 is YFSETQ. The CDR3 covers 14 residues. Trimming took 5 bases from V and 2 from J; bases not matched to a gene: 5.

On this clone: The read is 3 residues too short to cover the CDR3 end, so that end is filled in from the germline J gene. The gene calls are TRBV19 and TRBJ2-3, with 13 bases fitting TRBD2. Trimming removed 3 bases from V and 0 bases from J; junction bases left unmatched: 3. The CDR3 sequence is 17 residues long. Germline CDR1 and CDR2: LNHDA and SQIVND (reference sequence). The CDR3 sequence: CASSIWTSGGSTDTQYF. Partial CDR3 DNA: TGTGCCAGTAGTATTTGGACTAGCGGGGGAAGCACAGATACG.

Comment on this clone: The read ends 3 residues early relative to the CDR3; the germline J gene fills the gap. The chain is built from TRBV15 and TRBJ2-3; D may be TRBD1 (5 bases). V was shortened by 0 bases and J by 5 bases, with 27 bases between the two germline ends. CDR1 and CDR2 from the germline V gene are LNHNV and YYDKDF (reference sequence). This CDR3 is built from 20 residues. The CDR3 loop is CATSRDQGTGYSDQGDTQYF. CDR3 DNA, as far as it was read: TGTGCCACCAGCAGAGATCAAGGCACGGGTTACTCCGACCAGGGAGATACG.

Notes on this clone: The read falls 3 residues short of the CDR3 end, and the missing part is taken from the germline J gene. J is TRBJ2-5 and V is TRBV30; 7 bases match TRBD1. CDR1 and CDR2 (germline): GTSNPN, SVGIG (reference sequence). CDR3 size: 13 residues. V was pared by 7 bases and J by 5 bases, with 10 bases of the junction left unmatched. The sequenced part of the CDR3 DNA is TGTGCCTTATCCACAGGGGCTCGCGAGACC. This encodes CALSTGARET. From start to end, the CDR3 is CALSTGARETQYF.

A remark on this clone: Read data end 3 residues before the CDR3 end; the end is taken from the germline J gene. The chain links TRBV19 to TRBJ2-1, with TRBD2 matching 8 bases. This CDR3 spans 15 amino acids. Trimming took 8 bases from V and 6 from J; bases not matched to a gene: 12. From germline, CDR1 is LNHDA and CDR2 SQIVND (reference sequence). The CDR3 DNA, read in part, is TGTGCCAGTGAAGTTGAACTAGCGGCCTCCAATGAG. Translated: CASEVELAASNE. The full CDR3 sequence reads CASEVELAASNEQFF.

A remark on this clone: Sequence at one end of the junction differs from germline and may be a read error. The read ends 3 residues early relative to the CDR3; the germline J gene fills the gap. Additional DNA sequences in this sample encode the identical CDR3. The chain has TRBV5-1 and TRBJ1-3, with D perhaps TRBD1 (5 bases). Germline values: CDR1 SGHRS, CDR2 YFSETQ. CDR3 length: 16 amino acids. CDR3 region: CASSLVGTTGGNTIYF. The part of the CDR3 DNA that was read is TGCGCCAGCAGCTTGGTTGGGACTACAGGAGGAAACACT.

Regarding this clone: The CDR3 goes on 3 residues after the read ends, and that part is filled in from the germline J gene. V usage is TRBV5-6 and J usage is TRBJ1-5, with unresolved D. Germline values: CDR1 SGHDT, CDR2 YYEEEE. Deletions cut 5 bases from V and 6 bases from J, with 12 bases between. The CDR3 is made up of 13 amino acids. CDR3 bases read: TGTGCCAGCAGTGATGGTCCCAGTCAGCCC. Amino acids: CASSDGPSQP. The whole CDR3 is CASSDGPSQPQHF.

Note on this clone: The read ends 3 residues early relative to the CDR3; the germline J gene fills the gap. V and J are TRBV7-9 and TRBJ1-5; no clear D. Germline V lookup: CDR1 SEHNR, CDR2 FQNEAQ (reference sequence). Trimming removed 5 bases from V and 3 bases from J, with 11 bases in between. This CDR3 is built from 14 residues. CDR3 bases read: TGTGCCAGCAGCGTCGGCGGTCTCAATCAGCCC. Translated: CASSVGGLNQP. The whole CDR3 protein is CASSVGGLNQPQHF.

Note on this clone: The read falls 3 residues short of the CDR3 end, and the missing part is taken from the germline J gene. The chain has TRBV5-1 and TRBJ1-3, with unresolved D. This CDR3 region has 13 residues. Trimming removed 0 bases from V and 5 bases from J, with 6 bases in between. The germline V gene has CDR1 SGHRS and CDR2 YFSETQ. CDR3 in amino acids: CASSLDFRNTIYF. Incomplete CDR3 DNA: TGCGCCAGCAGCTTGGATTTTAGAAACACC.

With respect to this clone: Coverage ceases 3 residues before the CDR3 finishes, and the germline J gene fills in the end. The gene calls are TRBV20-1 and TRBJ2-3, with D perhaps matching TRBD2 (6 bases). Germline CDR1 DFQATT, CDR2 SNEGSKA (reference sequence). Trimming took 1 base from V and 1 from J, leaving 12 bases between them. The CDR3 consists of 15 residues. The CDR3 is CSARGQGGGTDTQYF. Partial CDR3 DNA: TGCAGTGCTAGAGGCCAGGGCGGGGGCACAGATACG.

On this clone itself: Read data end 3 residues before the CDR3 end; the end is taken from the germline J gene. The rearrangement uses TRBV5-1 and TRBJ1-6; D possibly corresponds to TRBD1 (6 bases). The CDR3 has 14 residues. The V end was cut by 1 base, the J end by 10 bases, with 12 bases between. The V gene's germline CDR1 is SGHRS and CDR2 YFSETQ. CDR3 amino acids: CASSLTGRGSPLHF. CDR3 DNA (partial): TGCGCCAGCAGCTTGACAGGGAGGGGATCACCC.

Details on this clone: The read halts 3 residues ahead of the CDR3 end, with the missing end drawn from the germline J gene. V and J are TRBV20-1 and TRBJ2-1; 10 bases align to TRBD2. CDR1 and CDR2 (germline): DFQATT, SNEGSKA (reference sequence). CDR3 length: 14 residues. V lost 4 bases and J lost 1; bases outside the gene matches: 1. The CDR3 DNA, read in part, is TGCAGTGCTATTAGCGGGAGGTCCTACAATGAG. Residues: CSAISGRSYNE. The whole CDR3 reads CSAISGRSYNEQFF.

Of note for this clone: The read ends 3 residues early relative to the CDR3; the germline J gene fills the gap. This chain connects TRBV7-9 to TRBJ2-7; 10 nucleotides match TRBD1. CDR1 is SEHNR and CDR2 is FQNEAQ in the germline V gene (reference sequence). V gave up 6 bases and J gave up 6 bases; unmatched junction bases: 5. The CDR3 loop spans 13 amino acids. The CDR3 loop is CASRGQGDREQYF. The covered CDR3 bases are TGTGCCAGCAGAGGACAGGGGGACCGCGAG.

Details on this clone: The CDR3 end lies 3 residues beyond the end of the read and is filled in from the germline J gene. The chain carries TRBV9 and TRBJ2-7, with D uncertain. Trimming shortened V by 4 bases and J by 4 bases, and 18 bases separated the two germline ends. Germline V gene sequence: CDR1 SGDLS, CDR2 YYNGEE. This CDR3 spans 15 amino acids. CDR3 region: CASSPPNSYAYEQYF. CDR3 DNA (partial): TGTGCCAGCAGCCCACCTAATTCTTATGCTTACGAG.

Points on this clone: The DNA ends 3 residues before the CDR3 does, and the rest of the CDR3 is filled in from the germline J gene. This chain joins TRBV20-1 and TRBJ1-2, with 7 bases aligning to TRBD1. The CDR3 consists of 13 residues. V trimming: 3 bases; J trimming: 6 bases; junction bases outside the gene matches: 7. Germline CDR1 reads DFQATT; CDR2 reads SNEGSKA (reference sequence). CDR3 DNA (partial): TGCAGTGCTAGTAGTAAAACAGGGGATGGC. Encoded protein: CSASSKTGDG. The full-length CDR3 reads as CSASSKTGDGYTF.